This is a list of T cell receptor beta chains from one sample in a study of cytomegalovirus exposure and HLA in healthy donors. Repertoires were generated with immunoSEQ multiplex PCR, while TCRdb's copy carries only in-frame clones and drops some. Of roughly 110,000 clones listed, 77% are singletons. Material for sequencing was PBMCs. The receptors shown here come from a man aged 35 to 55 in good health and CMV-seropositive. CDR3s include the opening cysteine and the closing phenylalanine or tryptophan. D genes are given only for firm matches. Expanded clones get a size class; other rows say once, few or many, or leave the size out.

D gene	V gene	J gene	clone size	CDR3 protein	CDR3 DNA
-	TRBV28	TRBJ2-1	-	CASTTYNEQFF	TGTGCCAGCACTACCTACAATGAGCAGTTCTTC
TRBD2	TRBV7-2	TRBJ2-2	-	CASSLVAGGSNTGELFF	TGTGCCAGCAGCTTAGTTGCGGGGGGATCGAACACCGGGGAGCTGTTTTTT
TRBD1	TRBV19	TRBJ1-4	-	CASSIGTGPEKLFF	TGTGCCAGTAGTATTGGGACAGGGCCTGAAAAACTGTTTTTT
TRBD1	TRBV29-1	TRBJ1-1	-	CSVWGTGGMNTEAFF	TGCAGCGTTTGGGGGACAGGGGGGATGAACACTGAAGCTTTCTTT
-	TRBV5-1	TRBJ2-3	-	CASSLRGALFGTDTQYF	TGCGCCAGCAGCTTGCGGGGGGCCCTCTTTGGCACAGATACGCAGTATTTT
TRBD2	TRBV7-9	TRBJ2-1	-	CASSDGGTSWYNEQFF	TGTGCCAGCAGCGACGGAGGGACTAGCTGGTACAATGAGCAGTTCTTC
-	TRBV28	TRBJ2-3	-	CASSLSPRGTDTQYF	TGTGCCAGCAGTTTGAGCCCGCGGGGCACAGATACGCAGTATTTT
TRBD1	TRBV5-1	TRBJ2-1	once	CASSLSGQLYNEQFF	TGCGCCAGCAGCTTGTCGGGACAGCTGTACAATGAGCAGTTCTTC
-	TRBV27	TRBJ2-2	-	CASSLSRVNTGELFF	TGTGCCAGCAGTTTAAGCCGGGTTAACACCGGGGAGCTGTTTTTT
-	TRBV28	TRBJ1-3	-	CASSPLGSSGNTIYF	TGTGCCAGCAGCCCTCTAGGGAGCTCTGGAAACACCATATATTTT
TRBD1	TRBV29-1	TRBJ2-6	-	CSVGDREVSGANVLTF	TGCAGCGTTGGGGACAGGGAGGTCTCTGGGGCCAACGTCCTGACTTTC
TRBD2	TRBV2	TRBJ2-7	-	CARGAQRGSSYEQYF	TGTGCCAGAGGGGCCCAGCGGGGGAGCTCCTACGAGCAGTACTTC
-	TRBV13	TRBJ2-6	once	CASRGSGTSYFSGANVLTF	TGTGCCAGCAGGGGATCCGGGACTTCCTATTTCTCTGGGGCCAACGTCCTGACTTTC
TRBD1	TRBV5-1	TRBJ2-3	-	CASSLRETGRPTDTQYF	TGCGCCAGCAGCCTGAGAGAGACAGGGCGGCCCACAGATACGCAGTATTTT
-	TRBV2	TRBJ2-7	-	CASSEFWSSYEQYF	TGTGCCAGCAGTGAATTTTGGAGCTCCTACGAGCAGTACTTC
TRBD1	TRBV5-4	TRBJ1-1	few	CASSRDRNTEAFF	TGTGCCAGCAGCCGGGACAGGAACACTGAAGCTTTCTTT
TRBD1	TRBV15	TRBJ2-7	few	CATSRELPGQGHYEQYF	TGTGCCACCAGCAGAGAACTCCCGGGACAGGGCCACTACGAGCAGTACTTC
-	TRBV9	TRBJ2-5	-	CASSVAQNQETQYF	TGTGCCAGCAGCGTAGCACAGAACCAAGAGACCCAGTACTTC
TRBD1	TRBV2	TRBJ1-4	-	CASTRDRNEKLFF	TGTGCCAGCACCCGGGACAGGAATGAAAAACTGTTTTTT
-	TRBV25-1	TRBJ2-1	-	CASSEWRGDNEQFF	TGTGCCAGCAGTGAATGGCGCGGGGACAATGAGCAGTTCTTC
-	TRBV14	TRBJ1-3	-	CASSQVSGGTFGNTIYF	TGTGCCAGCAGCCAAGTTTCCGGGGGAACTTTTGGAAACACCATATATTTT
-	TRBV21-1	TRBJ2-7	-	CASSKKPGQGTRGAYEQYF	TGTGCCAGCAGCAAAAAACCGGGACAGGGGACCCGTGGGGCCTACGAGCAGTACTTC
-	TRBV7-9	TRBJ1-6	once	CASLTPKGALHF	TGTGCCAGCCTCACCCCAAAAGGAGCCCTCCACTTT
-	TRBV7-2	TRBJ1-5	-	CASSWAPDQPQHF	TGTGCCAGCAGCTGGGCCCCCGATCAGCCCCAGCATTTT
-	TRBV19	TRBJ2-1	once	CASSIMFGGSSYNEQFF	TGTGCCAGTAGTATAATGTTCGGGGGAAGCTCCTACAATGAGCAGTTCTTC
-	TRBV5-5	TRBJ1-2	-	CASSLRGMDYGYTF	TGTGCCAGCAGCTTGAGGGGAATGGACTATGGCTACACCTTC
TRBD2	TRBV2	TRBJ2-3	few	CASRRGLAADTQYF	TGTGCCAGCAGGAGGGGACTAGCGGCAGATACGCAGTATTTT
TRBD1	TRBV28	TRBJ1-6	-	CASSRWGQEHHSPLHF	TGTGCCAGCAGTCGGTGGGGACAGGAGCATCATTCACCCCTCCACTTT
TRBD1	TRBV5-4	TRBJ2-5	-	CASSSGSRDRELTQYF	TGTGCCAGCAGCTCGGGTAGTCGGGACAGGGAACTGACCCAGTACTTC
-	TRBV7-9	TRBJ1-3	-	CASSLGGLLSGNTIYF	TGTGCCAGCAGCTTAGGAGGTCTCCTCTCTGGAAACACCATATATTTT
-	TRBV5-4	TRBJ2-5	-	CASSLVALQETQYF	TGTGCCAGCAGCTTGGTAGCTCTGCAAGAGACCCAGTACTTC
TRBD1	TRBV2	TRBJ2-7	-	CASSGDRGREQYF	TGTGCCAGCAGTGGAGACAGGGGGCGCGAGCAGTACTTC
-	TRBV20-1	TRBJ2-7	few	CSARRGGEQYF	TGCAGTGCTAGAAGAGGGGGAGAGCAGTACTTC
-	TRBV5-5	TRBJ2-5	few	CASSFPIDGGGESRETQYF	TGTGCCAGCAGCTTCCCCATAGACGGGGGAGGAGAATCACGAGAGACCCAGTACTTC
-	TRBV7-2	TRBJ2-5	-	CASSNTGVQRGSGDF	TGTGCCAGCAGTAATACCGGGGTCCAACGAGGCTCCGGGGACTTC
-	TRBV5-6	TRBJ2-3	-	CASSSTGGSGTDTQYF	TGTGCCAGCAGCTCCACCGGGGGTTCCGGGACAGATACGCAGTATTTT
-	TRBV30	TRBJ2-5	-	CAWSVLRGWQETQYF	TGTGCCTGGAGTGTACTACGGGGTTGGCAAGAGACCCAGTACTTC
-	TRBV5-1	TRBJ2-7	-	CASSMRPGLSYEQYF	TGCGCCAGCAGTATGAGACCGGGACTCTCCTACGAGCAGTACTTC
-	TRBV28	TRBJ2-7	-	CASSLLYERYF	TGTGCCAGCAGTTTATTGTACGAGCGGTACTTC
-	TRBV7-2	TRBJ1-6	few	CASSSPGGIIDNSPLHF	TGTGCCAGCAGCTCCCCGGGGGGGATTATTGATAATTCACCCCTCCACTTT
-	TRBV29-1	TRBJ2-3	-	CSVVGGVRDTQYF	TGCAGCGTTGTAGGGGGGGTTAGAGATACGCAGTATTTT
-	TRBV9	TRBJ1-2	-	CASTPEEVEHYGYTF	TGTGCCAGCACCCCAGAGGAAGTTGAGCACTATGGCTACACCTTC
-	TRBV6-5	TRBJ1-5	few	CASSSTAPYSNQPQHF	TGTGCCAGCAGTTCCACAGCCCCTTATAGCAATCAGCCCCAGCATTTT
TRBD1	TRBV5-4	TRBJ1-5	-	CASGTGGQPQHF	TGTGCCAGCGGGACAGGGGGACAGCCCCAGCATTTT
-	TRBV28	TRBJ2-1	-	CASSLWDKNEQFF	TGTGCCAGCAGTTTATGGGACAAGAATGAGCAGTTCTTC
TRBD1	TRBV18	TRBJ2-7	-	CASSPGTGSSGEQYF	TGTGCCAGCTCACCCGGGACAGGGAGTTCCGGCGAGCAGTACTTC
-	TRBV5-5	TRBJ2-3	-	CASSPGGRGSDTQYF	TGTGCCAGCAGCCCCGGGGGGAGGGGGTCGGATACGCAGTATTTT
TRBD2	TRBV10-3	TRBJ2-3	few	CAISGKAGGVGTDTQYF	TGTGCCATCAGTGGAAAAGCGGGGGGAGTGGGAACAGATACGCAGTATTTT
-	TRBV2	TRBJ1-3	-	CASSVTGPGNTIYF	TGTGCCAGCAGTGTTACAGGACCTGGAAACACCATATATTTT
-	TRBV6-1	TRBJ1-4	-	CASSEHSSTNEKLFF	TGTGCCAGCAGTGAACACAGCTCAACTAATGAAAAACTGTTTTTT
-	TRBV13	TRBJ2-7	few	CASSPRGGTGYGGEQYF	TGTGCCAGCAGCCCCAGGGGGGGGACAGGTTATGGCGGCGAGCAGTACTTC